A selection of T cell receptor beta chains follows, all from one sample in a study of cytomegalovirus exposure and HLA in healthy donors. Generated by immunoSEQ multiplex PCR, the TCRdb table keeps only in-frame clones and is missing some. The sample has some 160,000 clones, approximately 9% seen once. Sequenced: PBMCs. The receptors were sampled from a male donor in good health and CMV-seronegative. Both conserved end residues are part of each CDR3. Each record gives: CDR3 protein, CDR3 DNA, J gene, D gene, clone size, V gene. D genes are given only for firm matches. The size of a clone is reported for some rows only, either as once, few or many, or as a class for expanded clones.

CDR3 protein: CASSLPSGGNTGELFF
CDR3 DNA: TGTGCCAGCAGCTTACCTAGCGGGGGGAACACCGGGGAGCTGTTTTTT
J gene: TRBJ2-2
D gene: TRBD2
clone size: .
V gene: TRBV7-2

CDR3 protein: CASSLDPWAGEQYF
CDR3 DNA: TGTGCCAGCAGCTTAGACCCATGGGCGGGAGAGCAGTACTTC
J gene: TRBJ2-7
D gene: .
clone size: .
V gene: TRBV7-6

CDR3 protein: CASSYNLGGLQDTEAFF
CDR3 DNA: TGTGCCAGCAGCTATAACCTAGGAGGTCTTCAGGACACTGAAGCTTTCTTT
J gene: TRBJ1-1
D gene: .
clone size: .
V gene: TRBV7-3

CDR3 protein: CASSQGTGVNEKLFF
CDR3 DNA: TGTGCCAGCAGCCAAGGGACAGGGGTTAATGAAAAACTGTTTTTT
J gene: TRBJ1-4
D gene: TRBD1
clone size: .
V gene: TRBV7-8

CDR3 protein: CASSARFSGANVLTF
CDR3 DNA: TGTGCCAGCAGCGCACGGTTTTCTGGGGCCAACGTCCTGACTTTC
J gene: TRBJ2-6
D gene: .
clone size: few
V gene: TRBV7-8

CDR3 protein: CASGYGAGYEQYF
CDR3 DNA: TGTGCCAGCGGATATGGGGCCGGCTACGAGCAGTACTTC
J gene: TRBJ2-7
D gene: .
clone size: few
V gene: TRBV5-4

CDR3 protein: CASSRQGVLNTEAFF
CDR3 DNA: TGTGCCAGCAGTAGGCAGGGGGTTTTGAACACTGAAGCTTTCTTT
J gene: TRBJ1-1
D gene: TRBD1
clone size: .
V gene: TRBV2

CDR3 protein: CASSQDPAGKETQYF
CDR3 DNA: TGTGCCAGCAGCCAAGATCCAGCGGGGAAAGAGACCCAGTACTTC
J gene: TRBJ2-5
D gene: TRBD2
clone size: .
V gene: TRBV4-2

CDR3 protein: CASSDEPGQGALGYTF
CDR3 DNA: TGTGCCAGCAGCGACGAGCCGGGACAGGGGGCGCTTGGCTACACCTTC
J gene: TRBJ1-2
D gene: TRBD1
clone size: few
V gene: TRBV4-2

CDR3 protein: CASSLYGREQFF
CDR3 DNA: TGTGCCAGCAGTTTATACGGCAGGGAGCAGTTCTTC
J gene: TRBJ2-1
D gene: .
clone size: .
V gene: TRBV28

CDR3 protein: CASSSDYGDTQYF
CDR3 DNA: TGCGCCAGCAGCTCGGACTACGGAGATACGCAGTATTTT
J gene: TRBJ2-3
D gene: .
clone size: few
V gene: TRBV5-1

CDR3 protein: CASSPTPGARDTEAFF
CDR3 DNA: TGTGCCAGCAGCCCGACCCCAGGGGCGAGGGACACTGAAGCTTTCTTT
J gene: TRBJ1-1
D gene: .
clone size: .
V gene: TRBV28

CDR3 protein: CASSPTGTSETDTQYF
CDR3 DNA: TGCGCCAGCAGCCCAACCGGGACTAGCGAGACAGATACGCAGTATTTT
J gene: TRBJ2-3
D gene: TRBD2
clone size: few
V gene: TRBV5-1

CDR3 protein: CASSSRDRPSGELFF
CDR3 DNA: TGTGCCAGCAGCTCCCGGGACAGACCTTCGGGGGAGCTGTTTTTT
J gene: TRBJ2-2
D gene: TRBD1
clone size: .
V gene: TRBV7-8

CDR3 protein: CASSYGPGGVNTEAFF
CDR3 DNA: TGTGCCAGCAGTTACGGGCCGGGGGGGGTGAACACTGAAGCTTTCTTT
J gene: TRBJ1-1
D gene: .
clone size: few
V gene: TRBV6-5